Here is one TCR beta chain with its context. What antigen it recognizes has not been identified. The sample holds no much larger clone one base away, and base qualities are not on file. Library prep was done by 5' RACE. Sequencing relied on an Illumina HiSeq 2500. The second PCR ran for roughly 6 to 11 cycles and used a J-beta primer mix along with a sample-barcoded 5' primer. Each TCR beta cDNA molecule received a unique molecular identifier from a template-switch 5' adaptor carrying 12 random nucleotides. At least 2.5 million CDR3-containing paired-end reads were obtained from each sample. All of the RNA was converted into first-strand cDNA using the Mint cDNA synthesis kit, with a TRBC-specific oligonucleotide serving as the primer. Following uracil-DNA glycosylase treatment, all cDNA underwent a first 18-cycle PCR with the universal primers M1SS and BC2_uni_R. In the paper's pipeline: Normalization of each sample was performed by random selection of 1 million high-quality reads, each carrying a distinct molecular identifier. Reads with shared molecular identifiers were discarded instead of being binned into consensus sequences. CDR3 identification, clonotype clustering and error correction used MiTCR with a Q25 quality threshold and the strictest error-elimination algorithm. A nonparametric unseen species model using Euler transformation provided a lower-bound estimate of total TCR beta diversity. TCRdb itself trimmed the public reads at Q25 with fastp, ran MiXCR and retained productive beta chains. Every entry covers one CDR3 protein and lists the most common genes and DNA from its rows. The V and J calls, along with clone size, are taken from TCRdb and not from the paper's own processing. The sample contains some 1.5 million distinct CDR3 sequences, 35% to 45% of them found a single time. About 3.8% of the sample lies in the top ten.

The approximately 39 donors, aged about 6 to 100 years, were systemically healthy Caucasian individuals from Russia. Roughly 9.5 milliliters of peripheral blood were drawn from each donor into EDTA-treated Vacutainer tubes. Ficoll-Paque density-gradient centrifugation was used to isolate PBMCs, with at least 6.5 million per sample. Total RNA was extracted from PBMCs with Trizol reagent, with at least 5 micrograms obtained per sample. Naive CD45RAhigh/CD27high T cell percentages were measured by flow cytometry on a PBMC aliquot from every donor. The data originate from a study of blood T cells in healthy people across ages (dated by TCRdb to about 2015). Regarding the study in general: Template switching captured roughly one uniquely barcoded TCR beta cDNA molecule per two T cells in model experiments. Donors were grouped into four age groups: young (average roughly 16 years), middle-aged (39), aged (about 59) and long-lived (about 82). To avoid experimental bias, donors of different ages were distributed randomly across sequencing lanes. Age-related changes in TCR beta repertoire diversity were measured in the study by deep sequencing normalized with unique cDNA molecular identifiers. Using the same blood draw, the study looked at two additional independent replicas of 1 million unique cDNA reads for two donors, one aged 18 to 29 and the other aged 80 or older.

The study at large found these results: The long-lived group showed more naive CD4+ T cells, fewer expanded clones and increased TCR diversity than the aged group, suggesting age selection. A strong correlation was found between observed TCR beta diversity and the percentage of naive T cells measured by flow cytometry. Estimates of total diversity from one million sequenced T cells were regarded as lower bounds and underestimates. Donor CMV infection status was unknown, potentially confounding age-related changes in expanded clonotypes. Observed TCR beta diversity per million T cells fell roughly linearly with age, and a significant reduction was already apparent by age approximately 40. Because profiling used bulk unsorted PBMCs, naive and antigen-experienced compartments could not be compared conclusively.

The clonotype comes from a woman aged 18-35 years in good health. The sample consisted of blood.

The CDR3: CASSPTGAHYNEQFF. The nucleotide sequence is given as TGTGCCAGCAGTCCCACGGGGGCCCACTACAATGAGCAGTTCTTC. The rearrangement joined TRBV12-3 or TRBV12-4 to TRBJ2-1; the D call is tentative, TRBD1 or TRBD2, as each matches 6 bases. The CDR3 sequence holds 15 residues, the cysteine and phenylalanine included. The entry retains the CDR3 DNA only, 45 bases that are in frame from base 1. V and J lose 5 bases and 3 bases, and a span of 14 bases separates them.